Below are 26 T cell receptor beta chains sequenced from a single sample in a study of blood T cell repertoires in COVID-19 (dated by TCRdb to the early 2020s). The protocol used for the library was the immunoSEQ multiplex PCR assay. Entries here come from immuneACCESS through TCRdb and include only in-frame sequences with V and J called. Some clones fail to appear in such tables; in the studies checked, an unresolved V gene covers under half of the shortfall, and the cause of the remainder is unknown. Within this sample are approximately 300,000 clones, with over 75% of them counted one time only. The leading ten clones occupy 10% of the sample. The sample taken for sequencing was PBMCs or T cells enriched from blood (not recorded which). The receptors originated from a woman aged 18-30 years who had recovered from COVID-19.

This clone was counted a few times. The chain links TRBV27 to TRBJ1-1; D is uncertain. Deletions cut 0 bases from V and 3 bases from J, with 11 bases between. Germline lookup yields CDR1 MNHEY and CDR2 SMNVEV (reference sequence). CDR3 length: 15 residues. This CDR3 reads CASSLSHNGHTEAFF. CDR3 in DNA: TGTGCCAGCAGTTTATCGCATAATGGGCACACTGAAGCTTTCTTT.

This clone was recorded once. This chain joins TRBV3-1 (or the pseudogene TRBV3-2) and TRBJ2-1; D is possibly TRBD2 (7 bases). The CDR3 sequence is 15 residues long. The V end was cut by 5 bases, the J end by 8 bases, with 19 bases between. The germline CDR1 and CDR2 sequences are LGHDT and YNNKEL (reference sequence). CDR3 coding DNA: TGTGCCAGCAGCTCATCTTCCGGGGGGCATGATGAGCAGTTCTTC. It translates to CASSSSSGGHDEQFF.

The chain links TRBV24-1 to TRBJ2-3; TRBD2 matches at 8 bases. The CDR3 is made up of 15 amino acids. CDR1 KGHDR and CDR2 SFDVKD come from the germline V gene. V was clipped by 3 bases and J by 2 bases; unmatched bases: 3. The CDR3 sequence is CATSDPAGATDTQYF. CDR3 nucleotide sequence: TGTGCCACCAGTGATCCAGCGGGAGCCACAGATACGCAGTATTTT.

This clone occurred once. The chain joins TRBV5-1 to TRBJ2-6; D not resolved. The CDR3 consists of 14 residues. V dropped 5 bases and J dropped 0 bases, with 6 bases sitting between them. In germline, CDR1 is SGHRS, CDR2 YFSETQ. The chain's CDR3 is CASRTSSGANVLTF. The CDR3 region has the DNA TGCGCCAGCAGGACAAGCTCTGGGGCCAACGTCCTGACTTTC. Drawing the rest from reference TRBV5-1 and TRBJ2-6, the complete variable domain is KAGVTQTPRYLIKTRGQQVTLSCSPISGHRSVSWYQQTPGQGLQFLFEYFSETQRNKGNFPGRFSGRQFSNSRSEMNVSTLELGDSALYLCASRTSSGANVLTFGAGSRLTVL.

The J gene is TRBJ2-1, the V gene TRBV15, with TRBD2 as a possible D gene (7 bases). CDR3 length equals 15 residues. Germline-derived CDR1 and CDR2 are LNHNV and YYDKDF (reference sequence). Trimming took 8 bases from V and 2 from J, leaving 16 bases between them. In DNA form, the CDR3 reads TGTGCCACCCGGTTAGGGGGGGCCGCCTACAATGAGCAGTTCTTC. Translation gives CATRLGGAAYNEQFF.

The V and J genes are TRBV29-1 and TRBJ2-7; 7 bases match TRBD1. The J segment lost 2 bases and the V segment lost 6 bases, leaving 10 bases of the junction unmatched. Looked up from germline, CDR1 is SQVTM and CDR2 is ANQGSEA. This CDR3 comprises 14 residues. CDR3 sequence reads: CSVNLGQNAYEQYF. CDR3 bases: TGCAGCGTCAATCTGGGACAGAATGCCTACGAGCAGTACTTC.

V usage is TRBV7-2 and J usage is TRBJ1-5; 7 nucleotides align to TRBD1. CDR1 and CDR2 from the germline V gene are SGHTA and FQGNSA. The CDR3 has 18 residues. The junction had 11 bases not matched to a gene; V was cut back by 1 base and J by 2 bases. CDR3: CASSLGYRDSWGNQPQHF. In nucleotides, the CDR3 is TGTGCCAGCAGCTTAGGGTACCGGGACAGTTGGGGCAATCAGCCCCAGCATTTT. Filled out from reference TRBV7-2 and TRBJ1-5, the complete variable domain reads GAGVSQSPSNKVTEKGKDVELRCDPISGHTALYWYRQSLGQGLEFLIYFQGNSAPDKSGLPSDRFSAERTGGSVSTLTIQRTQQEDSAVYLCASSLGYRDSWGNQPQHFGDGTRLSIL.

The rearrangement links TRBV27 to TRBJ1-5; 8 bases match TRBD1. The germline V gene has CDR1 MNHEY and CDR2 SMNVEV (reference sequence). The length of the CDR3 is 15 residues. V was clipped by 5 bases and J by 4 bases; unmatched bases: 7. CDR3 residues: CASSPRTGRNQPQHF. Here the CDR3 DNA reads TGTGCCAGCAGTCCTAGGACAGGGCGTAATCAGCCCCAGCATTTT.

V is TRBV5-4 and J is TRBJ2-3; the match to TRBD1 covers 7 bases. This CDR3 contains 15 residues. The germline gives CDR1 SGHNT, CDR2 YYREEE (reference sequence). Trimming cost V 1 base and J 3 bases; bases outside gene matches: 5. The DNA of the CDR3 is TGTGCCAGCAGCTTGAGACAGGGTAGGACAGATACGCAGTATTTT. Encoded protein: CASSLRQGRTDTQYF.

The chain carries TRBV19 and TRBJ2-1; 12 bases fit TRBD2. This CDR3 comprises 16 residues. V shed 2 bases, J shed 8 bases, and the junction held 7 bases outside the gene matches. Germline CDR1 reads LNHDA; CDR2 reads SQIVND (reference sequence). The CDR3 DNA sequence: TGTGCCAGTAGTATATCTAGCGGGAGGGCCTTGTATGAGCAGTTCTTC. It translates to CASSISSGRALYEQFF.

The V gene is TRBV19, the J gene TRBJ1-1; tentatively, D is TRBD1 (5 bases). V gave up 9 bases and J gave up 0 bases, with 14 bases separating them. Germline CDR1 reads LNHDA; CDR2 reads SQIVND (reference sequence). There are 14 residues in the CDR3. The CDR3 region has the DNA TGTGCCAGCTCCAAAACGACAGTGAACACTGAAGCTTTCTTT. Its translation: CASSKTTVNTEAFF.

The CDR3 DNA sequence: TGTGCCAGCAGCCCGACAACAGGGGGGAGTAATTCACCCCTCCACTTT. Amino acids: CASSPTTGGSNSPLHF. V is TRBV7-9 and J is TRBJ1-6; TRBD1 agrees at 8 bases. The germline gives CDR1 SEHNR, CDR2 FQNEAQ (reference sequence). V dropped 5 bases and J dropped 6; count of bases not matched to a gene: 9. The CDR3 spans 16 residues.

The gene calls are TRBV27 and TRBJ2-7, with TRBD1 matching 7 bases. The CDR3 consists of 14 residues. CDR1 and CDR2 from the germline V gene are MNHEY and SMNVEV (reference sequence). V was pared by 5 bases and J by 3 bases, with 7 bases of the junction left unmatched. The CDR3 sequence is CASSPKAGGYEQYF. The DNA of the CDR3 is TGTGCCAGCAGTCCCAAGGCAGGGGGCTACGAGCAGTACTTC.

This clone was picked up one time. The gene calls are TRBV7-9 and TRBJ2-3; a possible D gene is TRBD2 (6 bases). V shed 3 bases and J shed 2 bases, with 12 bases lying between them. The CDR3 covers 15 residues. The germline CDR1 and CDR2 sequences are SEHNR and FQNEAQ (reference sequence). The CDR3 here is CASSFGTFPTDTQYF. CDR3 bases: TGTGCCAGCAGCTTTGGGACTTTCCCCACAGATACGCAGTATTTT.

The DNA of the CDR3 is TGCGCCAGCAGCCCGGGAGGACTAGCGGGGGAAGAGACCCAGTACTTC. This sequence encodes CASSPGGLAGEETQYF. The rearrangement links TRBV5-1 to TRBJ2-5, with TRBD2 identical over 13 bases. Germline lookup yields CDR1 SGHRS and CDR2 YFSETQ. The CDR3 has 16 residues. The V and J ends lost 4 bases and 3 bases, in that order; junction bases with no gene match: 6.

This chain joins TRBV11-2 and TRBJ1-1; TRBD1 aligns across 8 bases. This CDR3 spans 19 amino acids. The J segment lost 3 bases and the V segment lost 1 base, leaving 16 bases of the junction unmatched. Germline V gene sequence: CDR1 SGHAT, CDR2 FQNNGV. CDR3 bases: TGTGCCAGCAGCTTAGGAGTCGGAGGGGCAGGGGGCGCTTACACTGAAGCTTTCTTT. This codes for CASSLGVGGAGGAYTEAFF.

This rearrangement joins TRBV5-6 to TRBJ2-5; a possible D gene is TRBD2 (6 bases). Germline CDR1 SGHDT, CDR2 YYEEEE. The ends were cut back, 0 bases at V and 5 bases at J, with 17 bases in the middle. The CDR3 totals 16 residues. CDR3 protein: CASSLVRGGFVETQYF. The CDR3 DNA sequence: TGTGCCAGCAGCTTGGTTCGCGGAGGGTTCGTGGAGACCCAGTACTTC.

The chain uses TRBV4-1 and TRBJ1-1; the match to TRBD1 covers 7 bases. Trimming removed 3 bases from V and 5 bases from J; junction bases left unmatched: 6. The CDR3 extends over 14 amino acids. Per the germline V gene, CDR1 is MGHRA and CDR2 is YSYEKL. Here the CDR3 reads CASSHMYRGTEAFF. In DNA, the CDR3 is TGCGCCAGCAGCCATATGTACAGGGGTACTGAAGCTTTCTTT.

Comments on this clone: Other DNA sequences in the same sample also yield this CDR3. The rearrangement joins TRBV11-2 to TRBJ2-7; D unresolved. V was clipped by 1 base and J by 4 bases, with 5 bases between them. Germline CDR1 and CDR2: SGHAT and FQNNGV. The CDR3 totals 12 residues. DNA of the CDR3: TGTGCCAGCAGCTTAGCGAGTTACGAGCAGTACTTC. It yields the protein CASSLASYEQYF.

V usage is TRBV7-9 and J usage is TRBJ1-1, with D perhaps matching TRBD1 (6 bases). V was pared by 0 bases and J by 6 bases, with 11 bases between. Per germline, CDR1 SEHNR and CDR2 FQNEAQ (reference sequence). This CDR3 comprises 14 residues. The CDR3 loop reads CASSLAGGSAEAFF. CDR3 sequence (DNA): TGTGCCAGCAGCTTAGCAGGGGGATCGGCTGAAGCTTTCTTT.

The chain links TRBV10-3 to TRBJ1-1; D is uncertain. The length of the CDR3 is 13 residues. The V gene's germline CDR1 is ENHRY and CDR2 SYGVKD. Trimming shortened V by 7 bases and J by 1 base, and 10 bases separated the two germline ends. Here the CDR3 DNA reads TGTGCCATCACTCTCGGGGAGAACACTGAAGCTTTCTTT. Its translation: CAITLGENTEAFF.

The J gene is TRBJ1-1, the V gene TRBV6-5; D may be TRBD1 (6 bases). The CDR3 is 14 residues long. Germline loops: CDR1 MNHEY, CDR2 SVGAGI. Trimming shortened V by 3 bases and J by 10 bases, and 18 bases separated the two germline ends. Written as DNA, the CDR3 is TGTGCCAGCAGTTATAACAGGGTGAGTCTGGGAGCTTTCTTT. Its translation is CASSYNRVSLGAFF.

The chain joins TRBV2 to TRBJ2-7, with 7 bases lining up with TRBD1. The J segment lost 0 bases and the V segment lost 1 base, leaving 3 bases of the junction unmatched. This CDR3 has 15 residues. Germline loops: CDR1 SNHLY, CDR2 FYNNEI. CDR3: CASSEGGGYSYEQYF. The CDR3 region has the DNA TGTGCCAGCAGTGAAGGAGGGGGCTACTCCTACGAGCAGTACTTC.

The V gene is TRBV5-4, the J gene TRBJ2-2; TRBD1 agrees at 8 bases. The junction had 9 bases not matched to a gene; V was cut back by 5 bases and J by 3 bases. Germline CDR1 and CDR2: SGHNT and YYREEE (reference sequence). The CDR3 covers 16 residues. CDR3 coding DNA: TGTGCCAGCAGACCCGGACAGGGCGGCGACACCGGGGAGCTGTTTTTT. As protein: CASRPGQGGDTGELFF.

The rearrangement uses TRBV2 and TRBJ2-1; 8 positions match TRBD2. The CDR3 runs to 16 residues. The J segment lost 8 bases and the V segment lost 3 bases, leaving 12 bases of the junction unmatched. Germline CDR1 reads SNHLY; CDR2 reads FYNNEI. CDR3 nucleotides: TGTGCCAGCAGTGATCCGGGACTAGTTATTCACGATGAGCAGTTCTTC. Translation gives CASSDPGLVIHDEQFF.

The chain joins TRBV3-1 (or the pseudogene TRBV3-2) to TRBJ2-6; a possible D gene is TRBD2 (6 bases). V gave up 4 bases and J gave up 0 bases, with 13 bases separating them. The CDR3 is made up of 17 amino acids. From germline, CDR1 is LGHDT and CDR2 YNNKEL (reference sequence). CDR3 sequence (DNA): TGTGCCAGCAGCCCCTCCCGGGACTCCTCTGGGGCCAACGTCCTGACTTTC. Protein: CASSPSRDSSGANVLTF.